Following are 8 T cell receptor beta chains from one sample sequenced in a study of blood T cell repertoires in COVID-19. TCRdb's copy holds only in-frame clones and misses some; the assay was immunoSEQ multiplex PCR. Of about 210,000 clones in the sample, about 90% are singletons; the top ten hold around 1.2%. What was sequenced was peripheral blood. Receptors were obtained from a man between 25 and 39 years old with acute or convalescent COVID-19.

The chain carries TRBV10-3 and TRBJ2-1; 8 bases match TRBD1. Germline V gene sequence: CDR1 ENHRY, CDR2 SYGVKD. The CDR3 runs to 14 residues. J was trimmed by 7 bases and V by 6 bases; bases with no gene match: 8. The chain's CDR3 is CAISDRGFTNEQFF. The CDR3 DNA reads TGTGCCATCAGCGACAGGGGATTTACAAATGAGCAGTTCTTC.

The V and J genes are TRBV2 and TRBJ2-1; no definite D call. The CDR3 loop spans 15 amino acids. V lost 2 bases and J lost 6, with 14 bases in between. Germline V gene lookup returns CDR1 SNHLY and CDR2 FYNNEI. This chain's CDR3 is CASSELSSLANEQFF. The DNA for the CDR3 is TGTGCCAGCAGTGAATTGTCTAGTTTAGCCAATGAGCAGTTCTTC.

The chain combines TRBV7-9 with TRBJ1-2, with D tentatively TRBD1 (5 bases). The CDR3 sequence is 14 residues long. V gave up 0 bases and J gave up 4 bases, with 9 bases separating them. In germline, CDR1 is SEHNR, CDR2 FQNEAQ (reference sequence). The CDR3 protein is CASSLAGRVYGYTF. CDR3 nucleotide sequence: TGTGCCAGCAGCTTAGCGGGCAGGGTCTATGGCTACACCTTC.

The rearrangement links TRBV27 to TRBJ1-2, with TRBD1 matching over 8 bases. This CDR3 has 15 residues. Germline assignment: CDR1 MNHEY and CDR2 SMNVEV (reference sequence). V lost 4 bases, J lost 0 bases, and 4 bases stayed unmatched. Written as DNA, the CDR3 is TGTGCCAGCAGTTGGGACAGGACCGCTAACTATGGCTACACCTTC. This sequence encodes CASSWDRTANYGYTF.

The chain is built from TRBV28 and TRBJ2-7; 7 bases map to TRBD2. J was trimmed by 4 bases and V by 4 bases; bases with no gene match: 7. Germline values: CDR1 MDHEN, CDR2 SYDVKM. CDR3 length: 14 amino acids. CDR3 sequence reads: CASSWEGYGYEQYF. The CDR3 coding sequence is TGTGCCAGCAGTTGGGAGGGATACGGTTACGAGCAGTACTTC.

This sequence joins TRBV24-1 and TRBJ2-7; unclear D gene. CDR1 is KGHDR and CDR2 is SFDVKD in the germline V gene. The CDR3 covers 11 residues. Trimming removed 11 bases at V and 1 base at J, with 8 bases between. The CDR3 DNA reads TGTGCCATCCTAGTTTCCTACGAGCAGTACTTC. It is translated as CAILVSYEQYF.

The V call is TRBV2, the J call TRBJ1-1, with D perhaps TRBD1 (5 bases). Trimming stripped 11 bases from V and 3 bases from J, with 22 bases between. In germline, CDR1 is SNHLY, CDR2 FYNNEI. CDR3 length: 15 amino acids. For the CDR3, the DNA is TGTGCCGTCACGAAGCCGGGGACTGCTGACACTGAAGCTTTCTTT. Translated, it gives CAVTKPGTADTEAFF.

The CDR3 DNA follows: TGTGCCAGCAGCGGGGCGCGGGTACGTGACACCATATATTTT. Protein sequence: CASSGARVRDTIYF. The V gene is TRBV9, the J gene TRBJ1-3; D remains unclear. The CDR3 has 14 residues. Trimming left V 3 bases short and J 8 bases short, with 15 bases between. The germline V gene encodes CDR1 SGDLS and CDR2 YYNGEE. Using reference TRBV9 and TRBJ1-3 for the parts outside the CDR3, the full variable domain is DSGVTQTPKHLITATGQRVTLRCSPRSGDLSVYWYQQSLDQGLQFLIQYYNGEERAKGNILERFSAQQFPDLHSELNLSSLELGDSALYFCASSGARVRDTIYFGEGSWLTVV.